The next 28 T cell receptor beta chains were all read from a single sample in a study of shared clonotypes between healthy human individuals. This table comes from immunoSEQ multiplex PCR, and its TCRdb copy is limited to in-frame clones, with some not included. The sample includes millions of clones, 85% to 95% of them seen just once. Specimen: naive CD4+ T cells sorted from blood. Specified subset: CD45RA+ positively selected. The receptors were sampled from a man in his late teens or twenties in good health.

As regards this clone: The sample has other DNA sequences that encode this CDR3 too. The chain employs TRBV5-1 and TRBJ1-1; D gene unclear. The CDR3 has 13 amino acids. CDR1 and CDR2 from the germline V gene are SGHRS and YFSETQ. With 0 bases removed from V and 1 base from J, the gap between germline ends came to 4 bases. The CDR3 is CASSLGPNTEAFF. In nucleotides, the CDR3 is TGCGCCAGCAGCTTGGGGCCGAACACTGAAGCTTTCTTT. The complete variable domain, with remaining parts taken from reference TRBV5-1 and TRBJ1-1, reads KAGVTQTPRYLIKTRGQQVTLSCSPISGHRSVSWYQQTPGQGLQFLFEYFSETQRNKGNFPGRFSGRQFSNSRSEMNVSTLELGDSALYLCASSLGPNTEAFFGQGTRLTVV.

The V gene is TRBV9, the J gene TRBJ2-1; TRBD2 might be the D (6 bases). Germline values: CDR1 SGDLS, CDR2 YYNGEE. V was pared by 3 bases and J by 4 bases, with 11 bases between. The CDR3 loop spans 14 amino acids. The CDR3 region is CASSDLGLYNEQFF. DNA of the CDR3: TGTGCCAGCAGCGACCTGGGACTGTACAATGAGCAGTTCTTC. Combining the CDR3 with reference TRBV9 and TRBJ2-1 gives the whole variable domain DSGVTQTPKHLITATGQRVTLRCSPRSGDLSVYWYQQSLDQGLQFLIQYYNGEERAKGNILERFSAQQFPDLHSELNLSSLELGDSALYFCASSDLGLYNEQFFGPGTRLTVL.

The chain employs TRBV5-4 and TRBJ2-3; D is uncertain. Germline lookup yields CDR1 SGHNT and CDR2 YYREEE (reference sequence). The length of the CDR3 is 12 residues. Deletions cut 2 bases from V and 5 bases from J, with 6 bases between. The CDR3 region is CASSFFGDTQYF. Written as DNA, the CDR3 is TGTGCCAGCAGCTTCTTCGGAGATACGCAGTATTTT. The full variable domain, rest sourced from reference TRBV5-4 and TRBJ2-3, is ETGVTQSPTHLIKTRGQQVTLRCSSQSGHNTVSWYQQALGQGPQFIFQYYREEENGRGNFPPRFSGLQFPNYSSELNVNALELDDSALYLCASSFFGDTQYFGPGTRLTVL.

The rearrangement links TRBV4-1 to TRBJ2-3; no clear D. The CDR3 has 14 residues. Trimming left V 1 base short and J 5 bases short, with 10 bases between. The germline V gene has CDR1 MGHRA and CDR2 YSYEKL. Here the CDR3 reads CASSQGVLVDTQYF. CDR3 nucleotide sequence: TGCGCCAGCAGCCAAGGGGTTCTGGTAGATACGCAGTATTTT.

Worth noting for this clone: Other DNA sequences of this sample code for an identical CDR3. The chain couples TRBV9 to TRBJ1-5, with D possibly matching TRBD1 (5 bases). The V end was cut by 2 bases, the J end by 0 bases, with 9 bases between. CDR3 length: 15 amino acids. The germline CDR1 and CDR2 sequences are SGDLS and YYNGEE. The CDR3 region has the DNA TGTGCCAGCAGCGTGGGGCAGGGTAGCAATCAGCCCCAGCATTTT. The encoded protein is CASSVGQGSNQPQHF.

This clone was seen a single time. The V gene is TRBV5-4, the J gene TRBJ1-2; tentative D call: TRBD1 (6 bases). Trimming shortened V by 0 bases and J by 8 bases, and 20 bases separated the two germline ends. The germline gives CDR1 SGHNT, CDR2 YYREEE (reference sequence). The CDR3 spans 16 residues. The CDR3 coding sequence is TGTGCCAGCAGCTTGGCCTTTCTAAAGGGGGGCGGCGGCTACACCTTC. Amino acids: CASSLAFLKGGGGYTF.

This chain joins TRBV29-1 and TRBJ1-2; D not certain. The CDR3 is 13 residues long. The germline CDR1 and CDR2 sequences are SQVTM and ANQGSEA. Trimming left V 4 bases short and J 4 bases short, with 13 bases between. The CDR3 here is CSVGAQLGYGYTF. Here the CDR3 DNA reads TGCAGCGTTGGGGCACAGCTCGGCTATGGCTACACCTTC.

V usage is TRBV6-1 and J usage is TRBJ2-7; 7 bases are a match to TRBD1. Trimming removed 3 bases from V and 4 bases from J; junction bases left unmatched: 6. The CDR3 is 14 amino acids. Germline V lookup: CDR1 MNHNS, CDR2 SASEGT. CDR3 nucleotide sequence: TGTGCCAGCAGTGAGTCGACAGGGCGGTACGAGCAGTACTTC. Protein product: CASSESTGRYEQYF.

The chain carries TRBV9 and TRBJ2-1; maybe TRBD2 (5 bases). The germline V and J ends were trimmed by 0 bases and 8 bases, with 12 bases remaining between them. The CDR3 sequence is 14 residues long. In germline, CDR1 is SGDLS, CDR2 YYNGEE. DNA for the CDR3: TGTGCCAGCAGCGTAGGTTCTAGCTTCGATGAGCAGTTCTTC. It is translated as CASSVGSSFDEQFF. Combining the CDR3 with reference TRBV9 and TRBJ2-1 gives the whole variable domain DSGVTQTPKHLITATGQRVTLRCSPRSGDLSVYWYQQSLDQGLQFLIQYYNGEERAKGNILERFSAQQFPDLHSELNLSSLELGDSALYFCASSVGSSFDEQFFGPGTRLTVL.

The V gene is TRBV10-3, the J gene TRBJ1-1; 9 bases match TRBD1. The CDR3 is 13 amino acids. CDR1 and CDR2 (germline): ENHRY, SYGVKD. V was clipped by 10 bases and J by 2 bases; unmatched bases: 5. CDR3 sequence reads: CATSTGGNTEAFF. The CDR3 DNA reads TGTGCCACGTCGACAGGGGGAAACACTGAAGCTTTCTTT.

Comments on this clone: The sample holds other DNA sequences that translate to the same CDR3. The chain uses TRBV18 and TRBJ2-1; 8 positions match TRBD2. CDR3 length: 15 amino acids. The ends lost 2 bases at V and 1 base at J; junction bases unmatched: 1. Germline V gene sequence: CDR1 KGHSH, CDR2 LQKENI. Here the CDR3 reads CASSPTSGSYNEQFF. The CDR3 nucleotides are TGTGCCAGCTCACCAACTAGCGGTTCCTACAATGAGCAGTTCTTC.

The V gene is TRBV6-5, the J gene TRBJ1-2, with TRBD1 identical over 8 bases. Looked up from germline, CDR1 is MNHEY and CDR2 is SVGAGI. The CDR3 is 12 amino acids. The CDR3 sequence is CTQGAKYYGYTF. The CDR3, as DNA: TGTACCCAGGGGGCGAAGTACTATGGCTACACCTTC.

The chain recombines TRBV2 with TRBJ2-7; 7 bases align to TRBD1. V dropped 3 bases and J dropped 1; count of bases not matched to a gene: 6. The CDR3 is 15 amino acids. Germline lookup yields CDR1 SNHLY and CDR2 FYNNEI. For the CDR3, the DNA is TGTGCCAGCAGTGATAGGACAGGCCGGTCCTACGAGCAGTACTTC. Protein: CASSDRTGRSYEQYF. The full variable domain, rest sourced from reference TRBV2 and TRBJ2-7, is EPEVTQTPSHQVTQMGQEVILRCVPISNHLYFYWYRQILGQKVEFLVSFYNNEISEKSEIFDDQFSVERPDGSNFTLKIRSTKLEDSAMYFCASSDRTGRSYEQYFGPGTRLTVT.

Concerning this clone itself: Other DNA variants within this sample encode the same CDR3. The chain recombines TRBV30 with TRBJ2-7; D perhaps matches TRBD1 (5 bases). Germline V gene sequence: CDR1 GTSNPN, CDR2 SVGIG (reference sequence). Between the trimmed V and J ends, which lost 0 bases and 6 bases, there was a span of 15 bases. This CDR3 region has 14 residues. CDR3: CAWSVQAATGEQYF. The CDR3 DNA sequence: TGTGCCTGGAGTGTACAGGCAGCCACGGGCGAGCAGTACTTC.

J is TRBJ2-1 and V is TRBV6-1, with TRBD1 identical over 9 bases. Germline values: CDR1 MNHNS, CDR2 SASEGT. Unmatched junction bases numbered 16, after V lost 7 bases and J lost 12 bases. The CDR3 has 15 residues. This CDR3 reads CASNEPGQGPLGQFF. In DNA form, the CDR3 reads TGTGCCAGCAATGAGCCGGGACAGGGCCCGCTAGGGCAGTTCTTC.

The CDR3 spells CASSDSGEKLFF. CDR3 nucleotide sequence: TGTGCCAGCAGCGACTCGGGGGAAAAACTGTTTTTT. The V gene is TRBV7-9, the J gene TRBJ1-4; the D is unclear. Germline V lookup: CDR1 SEHNR, CDR2 FQNEAQ (reference sequence). The CDR3 loop spans 12 amino acids. Trimming pared 5 bases from V and 8 bases from J, leaving 9 bases between.

The chain links TRBV5-1 to TRBJ1-6; 8 positions match TRBD1. Germline V gene lookup returns CDR1 SGHRS and CDR2 YFSETQ. CDR3 length equals 15 residues. Losses at the gene ends were 1 base for V and 10 bases for J; bases not matched to a gene: 7. The CDR3: CASSLIGTGESPLHF. CDR3 coding DNA: TGCGCCAGCAGCTTGATCGGGACAGGAGAGTCACCCCTCCACTTT.

Only one count was recorded for this clone. The V call is TRBV4-1, the J call TRBJ2-7, with 12 bases that match TRBD1. Germline V gene sequence: CDR1 MGHRA, CDR2 YSYEKL. The CDR3 has 17 residues. With V trimmed by 4 bases and J by 2 bases, 9 bases remained unmatched. CDR3 loop: CASSRAPGQGAPYEQYF. The CDR3 nucleotides read TGCGCCAGCAGCCGAGCCCCGGGACAGGGGGCCCCCTACGAGCAGTACTTC.

CDR3 residues: CASSLISGNTIYF. The CDR3 DNA reads as TGTGCCAGCAGCCTTATCTCTGGAAACACCATATATTTT. The chain couples TRBV7-9 to TRBJ1-3; D gene unclear. Germline V gives CDR1 SEHNR, CDR2 FQNEAQ (reference sequence). The CDR3 extends over 13 amino acids. V was shortened by 5 bases and J by 0 bases, with 5 bases between the two germline ends.

As concerns this clone: This sample also contains other DNA sequences that code for the same CDR3. V usage is TRBV30 and J usage is TRBJ1-6; no definite D call. The CDR3 is made up of 13 amino acids. CDR1 and CDR2 from the germline V gene are GTSNPN and SVGIG (reference sequence). V was shortened by 0 bases and J by 7 bases, with 7 bases between the two germline ends. Here the CDR3 DNA reads TGTGCCTGGAGTGTAGCCCCCAATTCACCCCTCCACTTT. As protein: CAWSVAPNSPLHF. Variable domain in full (rest from reference TRBV30 and TRBJ1-6): SQTIHQWPATLVQPVGSPLSLECTVEGTSNPNLYWYRQAAGRGLQLLFYSVGIGQISSEVPQNLSASRPQDRQFILSSKKLLLSDSGFYLCAWSVAPNSPLHFGNGTRLTVT.

On this clone itself: The sample contains more than one DNA sequence encoding this CDR3. The V and J genes are TRBV7-9 and TRBJ1-1; no clear D gene. The CDR3 loop spans 13 amino acids. V was cut by 0 bases and J by 4 bases, with 6 bases left in between. Germline V lookup: CDR1 SEHNR, CDR2 FQNEAQ (reference sequence). CDR3 bases: TGTGCCAGCAGCTTAGCAGGCCCCACTGAAGCTTTCTTT. Encoded protein: CASSLAGPTEAFF.

V and J are TRBV5-4 and TRBJ2-1, with D maybe TRBD1 (6 bases). The CDR3 is 14 amino acids. Trimming took off 3 bases at V and 7 bases at J, with 14 bases between the two ends. The germline V gene has CDR1 SGHNT and CDR2 YYREEE (reference sequence). The CDR3 coding sequence is TGTGCCAGCAGCTCCAACCTCCAGGGGAATGAGCAGTTCTTC. As protein: CASSSNLQGNEQFF.

The chain couples TRBV28 to TRBJ1-2, with D possibly being TRBD1 (6 bases). There are 15 residues in the CDR3. Trimming removed 2 bases from V and 6 bases from J, with 16 bases in between. Germline CDR1 and CDR2: MDHEN and SYDVKM. This chain's CDR3 is CASSLKGKAGDGYTF. The CDR3 DNA follows: TGTGCCAGCAGTTTAAAGGGGAAGGCAGGGGATGGCTACACCTTC.

The gene calls are TRBV5-3 and TRBJ1-2; D perhaps matches TRBD1 (6 bases). TRBV5-3 is an ORF for which the function is uncertain. V lost 4 bases and J 4 bases, leaving 23 bases between the germline ends. The CDR3 loop spans 17 amino acids. The DNA of the CDR3 is TGTGCCAGAAGCCCTACTCCCAGGGGCCAGCAGTCCTATGGCTACACCTTC. It yields the protein CARSPTPRGQQSYGYTF.

The genes are TRBV6-6 and TRBJ2-5; 11 bases are a match to TRBD2. J lost 5 bases, V lost 10 bases, and 6 bases had no gene match. The germline CDR1 and CDR2 sequences are MNHNY and SVGAGI (reference sequence). The CDR3 runs 13 residues. In DNA form, the CDR3 reads TGTGCCACACAGAGACTAGCGGGGGAGACCCAGTACTTC. Residues: CATQRLAGETQYF.

V and J are TRBV6-5 and TRBJ1-3, with D perhaps TRBD1 (5 bases). The germline gives CDR1 MNHEY, CDR2 SVGAGI. V was pared by 6 bases and J by 6 bases, with 15 bases between. The CDR3 spans 14 residues. This CDR3 reads CASSTRGRANTIYF. CDR3 in DNA: TGTGCCAGCAGCACTAGGGGACGGGCAAACACCATATATTTT.

As DNA, the CDR3 is TGTGCCAGCAGCCCCTCCGGGCAGGGCGTAAACACCATATATTTT. It is translated as CASSPSGQGVNTIYF. The chain links TRBV7-2 to TRBJ1-3; a possible D gene is TRBD1 (5 bases). The CDR3 is made up of 15 amino acids. CDR1 is SGHTA and CDR2 is FQGNSA in the germline V gene. Trimming shortened V by 5 bases and J by 6 bases, and 17 bases separated the two germline ends.

The sample holds many counts of this clone. V usage is TRBV28 and J usage is TRBJ1-6, with D possibly TRBD1 on 5 matching bases. V was cut by 1 base and J by 10 bases, with 8 bases left in between. CDR3 length: 13 residues. The germline CDR1 and CDR2 sequences are MDHEN and SYDVKM. Written as DNA, the CDR3 is TGTGCCAGCAGTTTATTTGAGGGGTCACCCCTCCACTTT. Protein: CASSLFEGSPLHF.